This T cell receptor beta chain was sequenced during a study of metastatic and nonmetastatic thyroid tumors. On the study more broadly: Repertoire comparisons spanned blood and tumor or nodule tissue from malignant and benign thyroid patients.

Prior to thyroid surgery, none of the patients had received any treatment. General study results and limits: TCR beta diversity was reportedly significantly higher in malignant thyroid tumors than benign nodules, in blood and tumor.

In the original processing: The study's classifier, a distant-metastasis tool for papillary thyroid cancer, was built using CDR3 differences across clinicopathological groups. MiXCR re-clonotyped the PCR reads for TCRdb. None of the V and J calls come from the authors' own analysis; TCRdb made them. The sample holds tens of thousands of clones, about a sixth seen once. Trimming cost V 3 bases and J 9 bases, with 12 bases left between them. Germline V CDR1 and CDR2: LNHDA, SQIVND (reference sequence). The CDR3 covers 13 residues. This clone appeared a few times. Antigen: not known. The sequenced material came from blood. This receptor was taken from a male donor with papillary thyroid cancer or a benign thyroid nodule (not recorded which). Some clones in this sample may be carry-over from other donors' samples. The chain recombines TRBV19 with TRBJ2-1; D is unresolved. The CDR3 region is CASSMVGVTEQFF. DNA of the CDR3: TGTGCCAGTAGTATGGTTGGTGTCACTGAGCAGTTCTTC.